This T cell receptor beta chain was recovered during a study of T cell responses to AZD1222 COVID-19 vaccine. General observations from the study: Seropositive at baseline were only a handful of AZD1222 recipients. The CD4 TCRs associated with vaccination extended across spike and predominated at 160-218 and 743-854.

Method: immunoSEQ multiplex PCR; TCRdb's copy keeps in-frame clones and lacks some. There are 150,000 or so clones in the sample; roughly 92% occur only once, and approximately 4.7% lies in the top ten. A note on this clone: The target antigen is unknown.

This TCR was recovered from an adult in good health. The source material was peripheral blood, sampled on day 0 of AZD1222 vaccination.

The CDR3 region is CASSSTRLNSPLHF. The CDR3 DNA reads TGTGCCAGCAGCTCTACAAGGCTTAATTCACCCCTCCACTTT. The rearrangement links TRBV7-8 to TRBJ1-6; D not certain. This CDR3 comprises 14 residues. V lost 4 bases and J lost 6, with 10 bases in between. Per the germline V gene, CDR1 is SGHVS and CDR2 is FQNEAQ.